The next 30 T cell receptor beta chains were all read from a single sample in a study of blood T cell repertoires in COVID-19. Profiled with immunoSEQ multiplex PCR; TCRdb holds only in-frame clones, not every one. Of 210,000 or so clones listed, around 86% are singletons. Input material: peripheral blood. The receptors come from a human donor in a cohort sampled during active COVID-19.

Details on this clone: Other DNA variants within this sample encode the same CDR3. J is TRBJ2-5 and V is TRBV28, with 7 bases lining up with TRBD2. V trimming: 2 bases; J trimming: 2 bases; junction bases outside the gene matches: 2. The CDR3 sequence is 14 residues long. Germline CDR1 reads MDHEN; CDR2 reads SYDVKM. The CDR3 nucleotides are TGTGCCAGCAGTTTAGGGGGGGGGCAAGAGACCCAGTACTTC. Translating it yields CASSLGGGQETQYF.

The chain combines TRBV4-1 with TRBJ2-2; 12 nucleotides align to TRBD2. The CDR3 extends over 19 amino acids. Germline CDR1 MGHRA, CDR2 YSYEKL. The trim removed 3 bases at V and 6 bases at J, leaving 14 bases unmatched. The CDR3 region is CASSHQPTSGRSPPGELFF. The DNA for the CDR3 is TGCGCCAGCAGCCACCAACCGACTAGCGGGAGAAGCCCCCCCGGGGAGCTGTTTTTT.

This clone is a singleton in its sample. The chain has TRBV30 and TRBJ2-2; no reliable D call. The CDR3 loop spans 11 amino acids. The ends were cut back, 6 bases at V and 6 bases at J, with 8 bases in the middle. Germline CDR1 reads GTSNPN; CDR2 reads SVGIG (reference sequence). CDR3 coding DNA: TGTGCCTGTAACTCCGCCGGGGAGCTGTTTTTT. As protein: CACNSAGELFF. The complete variable domain, with remaining parts taken from reference TRBV30 and TRBJ2-2, reads SQTIHQWPATLVQPVGSPLSLECTVEGTSNPNLYWYRQAAGRGLQLLFYSVGIGQISSEVPQNLSASRPQDRQFILSSKKLLLSDSGFYLCACNSAGELFFGEGSRLTVL.

V gene TRBV15 combines with J gene TRBJ1-2; D gene unclear. Trimming took 3 bases from V and 5 from J, leaving 13 bases between them. CDR1 and CDR2 from the germline V gene are LNHNV and YYDKDF (reference sequence). This CDR3 contains 14 residues. CDR3 sequence reads: CATSRDRAGYGYTF. DNA for the CDR3: TGTGCCACCAGCAGGGACCGGGCGGGATATGGCTACACCTTC.

This clone was counted a single time. Other DNA sequences of this sample code for an identical CDR3. This sequence joins TRBV24-1 and TRBJ2-1; 11 bases agree with TRBD2. Germline trimming cut 6 bases from V and 7 bases from J; bases unmatched to any gene: 4. The CDR3 is made up of 14 amino acids. Germline V gene sequence: CDR1 KGHDR, CDR2 SFDVKD. CDR3 bases: TGTGCCACCAGTTTAGCGGGAGGGCCAAATGAGCAGTTCTTC. Translating gives CATSLAGGPNEQFF.

Points on this clone: An end of the junction differs from the germline gene, which may be a read error. The V call is TRBV28, the J call TRBJ2-7; D unclear. The length of the CDR3 is 12 residues. The germline gives CDR1 MDHEN, CDR2 SYDVKM. The CDR3 spells CASSPRPVKLYF. Here the CDR3 DNA reads TGTGCCAGCAGTCCTAGGCCCGTAAAACTCTATTTC.

The rearrangement links TRBV4-1 to TRBJ2-7; weak D call: TRBD1 (5 bases). The CDR3 length is 15 residues. The V gene lost 4 bases and the J gene lost 1 base, with 14 bases spanning the gap. The germline V gene encodes CDR1 MGHRA and CDR2 YSYEKL. The chain's CDR3 is CASSLSKTDSYEQYF. In DNA, the CDR3 is TGCGCCAGCAGCCTCAGCAAGACAGATTCCTACGAGCAGTACTTC.

This sequence joins TRBV4-1 and TRBJ2-5; 12 bases fit TRBD1. The J segment lost 4 bases and the V segment lost 3 bases, leaving 6 bases of the junction unmatched. The V gene's germline CDR1 is MGHRA and CDR2 YSYEKL. CDR3 size: 16 residues. CDR3 loop: CASSHPGQGAPETQYF. CDR3 sequence (DNA): TGCGCCAGCAGCCATCCGGGACAGGGGGCTCCAGAGACCCAGTACTTC.

The chain joins TRBV28 to TRBJ2-3; 14 bases match TRBD2. CDR1 is MDHEN and CDR2 is SYDVKM in the germline V gene. Trimming took 3 bases from V and 5 from J; bases not matched to a gene: 1. The CDR3 covers 15 residues. The CDR3 spells CASSLGTSGRDTQYF. CDR3 nucleotides: TGTGCCAGCAGTTTGGGGACTAGCGGGAGAGATACGCAGTATTTT.

V usage is TRBV6-6 and J usage is TRBJ1-2, with TRBD1 as a possible D gene (6 bases). The V end lost 10 bases, the J end lost 4 bases, and 16 bases lay between the germline ends. Per germline, CDR1 MNHNY and CDR2 SVGAGI (reference sequence). The CDR3 covers 13 residues. The CDR3 DNA is TGTGCCACCTCACCGGACAGCGGCTATGGCTACACCTTC. Its translation: CATSPDSGYGYTF.

The chain joins TRBV30 to TRBJ1-2; 7 bases map to TRBD1. The CDR3 spans 12 residues. In germline, CDR1 is GTSNPN, CDR2 SVGIG (reference sequence). Trimming took 2 bases from V and 8 from J; bases not matched to a gene: 5. In DNA, the CDR3 is TGTGCCTGGAGTTGGAGGGGACAGGGCTACACCTTC. Its translation is CAWSWRGQGYTF.

This clone was counted between two and nine times. The genes are TRBV10-2 and TRBJ1-2; the D is unclear. The CDR3 runs 14 residues. With 2 bases removed from V and 3 bases from J, the gap between germline ends came to 10 bases. Germline V CDR1 and CDR2: WSHSY, SAAADI. The CDR3 DNA reads as TGCGCCAGCAGTGAGCCCCCCCGGGACTATGGCTACACCTTC. Its translation is CASSEPPRDYGYTF.

The chain joins TRBV15 to TRBJ1-2; D possibly corresponds to TRBD1 (6 bases). The CDR3 is 12 residues long. Germline V lookup: CDR1 LNHNV, CDR2 YYDKDF (reference sequence). V was cut by 3 bases and J by 7 bases, with 9 bases left in between. The CDR3 region is CATSSDRLGYTF. The CDR3 DNA follows: TGTGCCACCAGCAGTGACAGGCTTGGCTACACCTTC.

The CDR3 sequence is CASSQDWGSGRARETQYF. In nucleotides, the CDR3 is TGTGCCAGCAGCCAAGATTGGGGTAGCGGGAGGGCCAGGGAGACCCAGTACTTC. This sequence joins TRBV4-2 and TRBJ2-5, with TRBD2 matching over 11 bases. CDR1 LGHNA and CDR2 YNFKEQ come from the germline V gene. The CDR3 spans 18 residues. V shed 0 bases and J 5 bases; nucleotides not matched to a gene: 11.

This chain uses TRBV11-2 with TRBJ2-6; TRBD1 matches 10 bases. The CDR3 covers 17 residues. CDR1 is SGHAT and CDR2 is FQNNGV in the germline V gene. Trimming took 2 bases from V and 9 from J; bases not matched to a gene: 10. CDR3: CASSLRQGAAVGNVLTF. For the CDR3, the DNA is TGTGCCAGCAGCTTAAGACAGGGGGCTGCGGTTGGCAACGTCCTGACTTTC. Drawing the rest from reference TRBV11-2 and TRBJ2-6, the complete variable domain is EAGVAQSPRYKIIEKRQSVAFWCNPISGHATLYWYQQILGQGPKLLIQFQNNGVVDDSQLPKDRFSAERLKGVDSTLKIQPAKLEDSAVYLCASSLRQGAAVGNVLTFGAGSRLTVL.

The chain joins TRBV14 to TRBJ2-2, with 9 nucleotides matching TRBD1. The CDR3 runs to 16 residues. Per the germline V gene, CDR1 is SGHDN and CDR2 is FVKESK. J was trimmed by 7 bases and V by 4 bases; bases with no gene match: 10. CDR3 loop: CASSPFYRGLDGELFF. The CDR3 region has the DNA TGTGCCAGCAGCCCTTTCTACAGGGGGCTGGACGGGGAGCTGTTTTTT.

This clone was picked up a small number of times. The gene calls are TRBV19 and TRBJ1-2; 7 bases map to TRBD1. The CDR3 is made up of 15 amino acids. CDR1 and CDR2 (germline): LNHDA, SQIVND (reference sequence). Germline trimming cut 6 bases from V and 1 base from J; bases unmatched to any gene: 8. CDR3 region: CASSVQGLINYGYTF. CDR3 nucleotides: TGTGCCAGTAGCGTACAGGGGCTAATTAACTATGGCTACACCTTC.

This clone was seen just once. This chain uses TRBV6-2 or TRBV6-3 with TRBJ2-1; D uncertain. This CDR3 contains 15 residues. Germline values: CDR1 MNHEY, CDR2 SVGEGT. Between the trimmed V and J ends, which lost 1 base and 0 bases, there was a span of 7 bases. CDR3 region: CASSYLADSYNEQFF. CDR3 sequence (DNA): TGTGCCAGCAGTTACTTGGCGGACTCCTACAATGAGCAGTTCTTC.

The chain couples TRBV28 to TRBJ1-3; a weak D match, TRBD1 (6 bases). The germline V and J ends were trimmed by 6 bases and 5 bases, with 17 bases remaining between them. The CDR3 sequence is 15 residues long. Looked up from germline, CDR1 is MDHEN and CDR2 is SYDVKM. In DNA, the CDR3 is TGTGCCAGCAGAACTACCGGGACATCAAGAAACACCATATATTTT. Translation gives CASRTTGTSRNTIYF.

This clone has just a few counts. V is TRBV7-3 and J is TRBJ1-1; 10 bases agree with TRBD1. This CDR3 contains 14 residues. The germline V gene has CDR1 SGHTA and CDR2 FQGTGA. Losses at the gene ends were 8 bases for V and 5 bases for J; bases not matched to a gene: 8. This CDR3 is CASSIWTGGTEAFF. The CDR3 coding sequence is TGTGCCAGCTCCATCTGGACAGGGGGAACTGAAGCTTTCTTT.

The J gene is TRBJ2-7, the V gene TRBV6-5, with 7 nucleotides matching TRBD1. Losses at the gene ends were 2 bases for V and 4 bases for J; bases not matched to a gene: 5. The CDR3 is made up of 14 amino acids. Per germline, CDR1 MNHEY and CDR2 SVGAGI. CDR3 loop: CASSYRETGYEQYF. The CDR3 nucleotides read TGTGCCAGCAGTTACCGAGAGACAGGGTACGAGCAGTACTTC.

The chain carries TRBV29-1 and TRBJ2-7; D unresolved. From germline, CDR1 is SQVTM and CDR2 ANQGSEA. V lost 6 bases and J lost 5, with 8 bases in between. CDR3 size: 10 residues. CDR3 DNA: TGCAGCGTCGCTACTAACGAGCAGTACTTC. Protein product: CSVATNEQYF.

The V and J genes are TRBV4-3 and TRBJ1-2, with 7 bases aligning to TRBD1. The ends lost 0 bases at V and 4 bases at J; junction bases unmatched: 8. CDR1 LGHNA and CDR2 YSLEER come from the germline V gene. This CDR3 has 16 amino acids. Here the CDR3 reads CASSQDGRDRAYGYTF. Here the CDR3 DNA reads TGCGCCAGCAGCCAAGATGGGAGAGACAGGGCCTATGGCTACACCTTC.

The DNA of the CDR3 is TGTGCCAGTAGTATGTCGGCAGGGGCTCGACACGAGCAGTACTTC. This sequence encodes CASSMSAGARHEQYF. V is TRBV19 and J is TRBJ2-7, with D possibly matching TRBD1 (6 bases). This CDR3 has 15 residues. V gave up 3 bases and J gave up 5 bases, with 17 bases separating them. Germline CDR1 LNHDA, CDR2 SQIVND (reference sequence).

The J gene is TRBJ2-2, the V gene TRBV6-6, with 10 bases matching TRBD1. The V and J ends lost 5 bases and 6 bases, in that order; junction bases with no gene match: 3. Germline V gene lookup returns CDR1 MNHNY and CDR2 SVGAGI (reference sequence). The CDR3 covers 14 residues. CDR3 sequence (DNA): TGTGCCAGCAGTCCGGGACAGGGGTCCGGGGAGCTGTTTTTT. Its translation is CASSPGQGSGELFF.

The chain joins TRBV6-5 to TRBJ1-5, with D maybe TRBD1 (6 bases). CDR3 length: 13 amino acids. The V end was cut by 6 bases, the J end by 7 bases, with 13 bases between. Germline CDR1 and CDR2: MNHEY and SVGAGI. CDR3 bases: TGTGCCAGCAGAAGAACAGGGAACCAGCCCCAGCATTTT. Protein: CASRRTGNQPQHF.

The chain is built from TRBV7-2 and TRBJ1-1, with D maybe TRBD1 (6 bases). The germline V gene encodes CDR1 SGHTA and CDR2 FQGNSA. The V gene lost 2 bases and the J gene lost 0 bases, with 13 bases spanning the gap. The CDR3 covers 16 residues. The chain's CDR3 is CASSLQGPPMNTEAFF. CDR3 sequence (DNA): TGTGCCAGCAGCTTACAGGGGCCCCCTATGAACACTGAAGCTTTCTTT.

The chain has TRBV6-6 and TRBJ2-7, with 14 positions matching TRBD2. The ends lost 5 bases at V and 5 bases at J; junction bases unmatched: 8. There are 16 residues in the CDR3. CDR1 is MNHNY, CDR2 SVGAGI, per germline (reference sequence). Written as DNA, the CDR3 is TGTGCCAGCAGTCGAGGACTAGCGGGAGGAGTAAACGAGCAGTACTTC. Its protein is CASSRGLAGGVNEQYF.

This clone came up a few times. V usage is TRBV11-2 and J usage is TRBJ2-2, with a weak D call TRBD2 (6 bases). The V and J ends lost 1 base and 8 bases respectively, with 11 bases between them. Per germline, CDR1 SGHAT and CDR2 FQNNGV. This CDR3 is 14 amino acids long. The CDR3 nucleotides read TGTGCCAGCAGCTTAGTGACTAGTAGGGGGGAGCTGTTTTTT. Amino acid sequence: CASSLVTSRGELFF.

The gene calls are TRBV7-2 and TRBJ2-7, with unresolved D. Trimming cost V 1 base and J 0 bases, with 7 bases left between them. The germline V gene encodes CDR1 SGHTA and CDR2 FQGNSA. CDR3 length equals 14 residues. The chain's CDR3 is CASSLGGISYEQYF. In nucleotides, the CDR3 is TGTGCCAGCAGCTTAGGCGGAATCTCCTACGAGCAGTACTTC. Full variable domain (rest looked up from reference TRBV7-2 and TRBJ2-7): GAGVSQSPSNKVTEKGKDVELRCDPISGHTALYWYRQSLGQGLEFLIYFQGNSAPDKSGLPSDRFSAERTGGSVSTLTIQRTQQEDSAVYLCASSLGGISYEQYFGPGTRLTVT.